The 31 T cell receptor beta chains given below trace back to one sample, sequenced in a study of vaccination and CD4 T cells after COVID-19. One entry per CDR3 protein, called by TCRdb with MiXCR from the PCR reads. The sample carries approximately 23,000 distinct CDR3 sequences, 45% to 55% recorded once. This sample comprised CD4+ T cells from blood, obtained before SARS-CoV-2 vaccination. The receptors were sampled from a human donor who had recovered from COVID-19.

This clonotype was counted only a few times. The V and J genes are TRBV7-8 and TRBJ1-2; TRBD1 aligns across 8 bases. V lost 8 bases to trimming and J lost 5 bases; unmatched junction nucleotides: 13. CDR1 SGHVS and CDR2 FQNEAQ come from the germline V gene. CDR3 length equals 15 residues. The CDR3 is CASAPAGGAGYGYTF. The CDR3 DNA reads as TGTGCCAGCGCTCCGGCAGGGGGCGCGGGATATGGCTACACCTTC.

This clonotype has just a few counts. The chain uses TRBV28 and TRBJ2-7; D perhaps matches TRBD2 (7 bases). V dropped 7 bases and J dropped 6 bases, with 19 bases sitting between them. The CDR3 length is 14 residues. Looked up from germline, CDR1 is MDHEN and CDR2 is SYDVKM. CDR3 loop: CASTLGAGEGEQYF. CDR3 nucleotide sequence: TGTGCCAGCACCTTAGGGGCAGGGGAGGGCGAGCAGTACTTC.

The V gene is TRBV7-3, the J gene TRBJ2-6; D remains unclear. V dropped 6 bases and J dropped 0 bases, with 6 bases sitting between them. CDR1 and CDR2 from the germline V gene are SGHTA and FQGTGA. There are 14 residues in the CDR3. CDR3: CASRSSSGANVLTF. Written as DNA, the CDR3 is TGTGCCAGCAGGTCTAGCTCTGGGGCCAACGTCCTGACTTTC. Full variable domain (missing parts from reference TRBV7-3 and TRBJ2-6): GAGVSQTPSNKVTEKGKYVELRCDPISGHTALYWYRQSLGQGPEFLIYFQGTGAADDSGLPNDRFFAVRPEGSVSTLKIQRTERGDSAVYLCASRSSSGANVLTFGAGSRLTVL.

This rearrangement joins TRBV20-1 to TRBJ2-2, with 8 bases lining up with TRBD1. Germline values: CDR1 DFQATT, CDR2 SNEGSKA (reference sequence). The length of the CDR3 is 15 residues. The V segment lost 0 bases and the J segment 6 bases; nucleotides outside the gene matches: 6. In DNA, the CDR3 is TGCAGTGCTAGAGACCCGATGACAGGGGCCGGGGAGCTGTTTTTT. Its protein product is CSARDPMTGAGELFF.

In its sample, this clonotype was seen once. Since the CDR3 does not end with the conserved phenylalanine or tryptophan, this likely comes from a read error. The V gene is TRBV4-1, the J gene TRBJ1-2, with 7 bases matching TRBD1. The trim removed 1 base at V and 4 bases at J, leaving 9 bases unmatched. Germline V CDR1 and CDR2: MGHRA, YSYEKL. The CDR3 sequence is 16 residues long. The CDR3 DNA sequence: TGCGCCAGCAGCCAAGTTCCGTCGGCAGGGGGCTATGGCTACACCCTC. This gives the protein CASSQVPSAGGYGYTL.

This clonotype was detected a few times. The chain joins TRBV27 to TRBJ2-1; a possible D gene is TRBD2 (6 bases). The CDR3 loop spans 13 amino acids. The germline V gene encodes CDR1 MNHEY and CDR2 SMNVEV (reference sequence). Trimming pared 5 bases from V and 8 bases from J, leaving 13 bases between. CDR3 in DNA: TGTGCCAGCAGTATCCGGGAGATGTATGAGCAGTTCTTC. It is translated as CASSIREMYEQFF.

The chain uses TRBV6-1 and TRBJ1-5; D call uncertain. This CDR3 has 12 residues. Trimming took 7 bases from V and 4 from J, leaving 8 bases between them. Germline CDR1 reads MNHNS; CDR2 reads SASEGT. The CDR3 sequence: CASKGRNQPQHF. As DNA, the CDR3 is TGTGCCAGCAAGGGAAGAAATCAGCCCCAGCATTTT.

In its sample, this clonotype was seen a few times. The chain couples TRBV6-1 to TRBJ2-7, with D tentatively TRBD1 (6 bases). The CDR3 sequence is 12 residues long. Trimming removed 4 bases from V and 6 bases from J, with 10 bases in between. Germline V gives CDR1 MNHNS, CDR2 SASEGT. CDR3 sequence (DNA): TGTGCCAGCAGTGTAACAGGGATCGAGCAGTACTTC. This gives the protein CASSVTGIEQYF.

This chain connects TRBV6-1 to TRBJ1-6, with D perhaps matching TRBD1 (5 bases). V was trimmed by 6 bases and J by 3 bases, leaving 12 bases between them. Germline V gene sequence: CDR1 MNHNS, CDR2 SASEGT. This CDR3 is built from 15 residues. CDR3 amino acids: CASSPRDVYNSPLHF. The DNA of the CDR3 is TGTGCCAGCAGCCCCCGGGACGTCTATAATTCACCCCTCCACTTT.

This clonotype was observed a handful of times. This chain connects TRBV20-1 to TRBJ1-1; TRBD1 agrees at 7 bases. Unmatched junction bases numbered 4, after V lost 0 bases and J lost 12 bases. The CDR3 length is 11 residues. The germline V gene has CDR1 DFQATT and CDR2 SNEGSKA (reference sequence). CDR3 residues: CSARDTGATFF. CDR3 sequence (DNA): TGCAGTGCTAGAGACACAGGGGCAACTTTCTTT.

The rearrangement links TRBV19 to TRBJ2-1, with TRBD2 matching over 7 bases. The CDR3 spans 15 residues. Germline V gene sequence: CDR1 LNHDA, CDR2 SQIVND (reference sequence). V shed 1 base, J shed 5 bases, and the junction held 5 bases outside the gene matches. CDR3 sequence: CASSIVAGLNNEQFF. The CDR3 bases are TGTGCCAGTAGTATAGTAGCGGGCCTCAACAATGAGCAGTTCTTC.

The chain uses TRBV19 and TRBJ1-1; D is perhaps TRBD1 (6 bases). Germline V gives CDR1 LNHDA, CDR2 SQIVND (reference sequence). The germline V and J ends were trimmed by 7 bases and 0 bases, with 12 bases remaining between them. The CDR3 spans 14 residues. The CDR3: CASTPQGMNTEAFF. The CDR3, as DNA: TGTGCCAGTACCCCCCAGGGGATGAACACTGAAGCTTTCTTT.

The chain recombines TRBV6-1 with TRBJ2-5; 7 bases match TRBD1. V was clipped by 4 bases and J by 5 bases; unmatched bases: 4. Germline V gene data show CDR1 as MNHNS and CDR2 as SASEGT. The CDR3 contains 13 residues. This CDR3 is CASSATGRETQYF. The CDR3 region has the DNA TGTGCCAGCAGTGCGACAGGGCGGGAGACCCAGTACTTC.

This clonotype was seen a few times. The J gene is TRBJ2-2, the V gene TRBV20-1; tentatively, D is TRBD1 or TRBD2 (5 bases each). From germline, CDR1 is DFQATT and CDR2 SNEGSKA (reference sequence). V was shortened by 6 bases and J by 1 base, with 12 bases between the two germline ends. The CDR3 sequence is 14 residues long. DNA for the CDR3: TGCAGTGCAGTGGGACCGCTGAACACCGGGGAGCTGTTTTTT. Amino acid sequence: CSAVGPLNTGELFF.

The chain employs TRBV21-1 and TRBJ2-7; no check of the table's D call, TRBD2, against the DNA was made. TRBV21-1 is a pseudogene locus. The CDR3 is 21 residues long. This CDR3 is CASTSPGTRLEWETEFYEQYF. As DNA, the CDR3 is TGTGCCAGCACGTCGCCCGGCACTCGTCTTGAATGGGAGACAGAATTCTACGAGCAGTACTTC.

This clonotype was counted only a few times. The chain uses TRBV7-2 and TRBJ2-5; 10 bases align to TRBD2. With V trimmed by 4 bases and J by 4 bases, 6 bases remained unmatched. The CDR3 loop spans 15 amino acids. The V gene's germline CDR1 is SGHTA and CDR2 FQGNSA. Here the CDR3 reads CASSSGLATRETQYF. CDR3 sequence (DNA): TGTGCCAGCAGCTCGGGACTAGCGACTCGAGAGACCCAGTACTTC.

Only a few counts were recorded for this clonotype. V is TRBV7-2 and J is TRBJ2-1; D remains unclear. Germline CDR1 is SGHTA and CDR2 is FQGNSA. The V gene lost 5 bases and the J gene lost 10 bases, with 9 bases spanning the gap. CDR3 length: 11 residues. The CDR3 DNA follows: TGTGCCAGCAGCCCATCTTGGGAGCAGTTCTTC. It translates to CASSPSWEQFF. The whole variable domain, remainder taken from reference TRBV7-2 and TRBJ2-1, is GAGVSQSPSNKVTEKGKDVELRCDPISGHTALYWYRQSLGQGLEFLIYFQGNSAPDKSGLPSDRFSAERTGGSVSTLTIQRTQQEDSAVYLCASSPSWEQFFGPGTRLTVL.

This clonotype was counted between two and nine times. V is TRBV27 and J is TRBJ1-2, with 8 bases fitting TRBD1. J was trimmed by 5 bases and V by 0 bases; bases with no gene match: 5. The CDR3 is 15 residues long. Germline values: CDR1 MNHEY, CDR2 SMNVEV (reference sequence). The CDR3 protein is CASSLSGQGSYGYTF. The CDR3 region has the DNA TGTGCCAGCAGTTTATCCGGACAGGGTAGTTATGGCTACACCTTC.

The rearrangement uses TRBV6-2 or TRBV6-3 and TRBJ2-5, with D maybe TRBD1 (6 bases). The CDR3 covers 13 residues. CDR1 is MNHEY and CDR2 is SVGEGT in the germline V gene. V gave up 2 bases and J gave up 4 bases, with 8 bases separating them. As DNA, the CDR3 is TGTGCCAGCAGTTACGGGGGCAGAGAGACCCAGTACTTC. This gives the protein CASSYGGRETQYF.

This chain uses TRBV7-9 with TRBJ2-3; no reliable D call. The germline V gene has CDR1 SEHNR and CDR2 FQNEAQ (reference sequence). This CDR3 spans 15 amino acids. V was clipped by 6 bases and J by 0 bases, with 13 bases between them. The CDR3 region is CASRPGQSSTDTQYF. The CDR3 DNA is TGTGCCAGCAGACCTGGGCAATCTAGCACAGATACGCAGTATTTT.

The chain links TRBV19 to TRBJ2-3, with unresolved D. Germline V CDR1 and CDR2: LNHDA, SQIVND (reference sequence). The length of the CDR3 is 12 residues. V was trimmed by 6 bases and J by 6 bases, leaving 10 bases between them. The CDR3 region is CASSPSRDTQYF. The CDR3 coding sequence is TGTGCCAGTAGCCCCTCCCGGGATACGCAGTATTTT.

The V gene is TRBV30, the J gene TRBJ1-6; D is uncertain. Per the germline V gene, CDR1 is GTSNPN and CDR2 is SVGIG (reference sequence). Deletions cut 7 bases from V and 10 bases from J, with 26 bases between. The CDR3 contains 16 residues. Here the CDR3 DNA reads TGTGCCTCACTCAATGGAGCAGGTTCCGGTTCGTCACCCCTCCACTTT. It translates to CASLNGAGSGSSPLHF.

The CDR3 sequence is CASSQGTSGSGTQYF. The CDR3 nucleotides are TGTGCCAGCAGCCAAGGGACTAGCGGGAGTGGGACCCAGTACTTC. V usage is TRBV4-2 and J usage is TRBJ2-5; 13 bases agree with TRBD2. The CDR3 runs 15 residues. From germline, CDR1 is LGHNA and CDR2 YNFKEQ. Trimming removed 1 base from V and 7 bases from J; junction bases left unmatched: 3.

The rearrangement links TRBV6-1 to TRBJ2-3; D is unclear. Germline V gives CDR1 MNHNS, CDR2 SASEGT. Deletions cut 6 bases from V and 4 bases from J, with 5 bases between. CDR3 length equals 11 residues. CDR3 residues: CASSRSDTQYF. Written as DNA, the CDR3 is TGTGCCAGCAGCCGATCAGATACGCAGTATTTT.

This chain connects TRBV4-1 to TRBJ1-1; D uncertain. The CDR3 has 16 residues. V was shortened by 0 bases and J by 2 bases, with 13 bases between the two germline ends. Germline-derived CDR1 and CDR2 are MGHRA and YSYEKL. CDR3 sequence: CASSQDGTYLNTEAFF. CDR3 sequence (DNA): TGCGCCAGCAGCCAAGATGGAACGTACTTAAACACTGAAGCTTTCTTT.

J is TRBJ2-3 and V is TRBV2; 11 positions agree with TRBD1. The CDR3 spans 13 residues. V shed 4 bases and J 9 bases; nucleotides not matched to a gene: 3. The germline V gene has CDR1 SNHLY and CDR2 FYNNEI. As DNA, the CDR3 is TGTGCCAGCAGTGGGACAGGGGGCGGGACGCAGTATTTT. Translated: CASSGTGGGTQYF.

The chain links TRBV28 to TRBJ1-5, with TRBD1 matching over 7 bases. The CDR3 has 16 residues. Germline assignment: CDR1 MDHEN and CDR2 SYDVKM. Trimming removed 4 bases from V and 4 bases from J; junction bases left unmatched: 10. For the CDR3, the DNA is TGTGCCAGCAGTTCGGTTTACAGGGGCCAAAATCAGCCCCAGCATTTT. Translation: CASSSVYRGQNQPQHF.

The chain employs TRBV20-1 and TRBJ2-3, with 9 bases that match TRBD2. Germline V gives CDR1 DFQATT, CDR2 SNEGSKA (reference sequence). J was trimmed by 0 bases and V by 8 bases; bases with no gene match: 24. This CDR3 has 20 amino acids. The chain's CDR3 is CSPLSRFRAGGFSSTDTQYF. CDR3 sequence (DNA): TGCAGTCCGCTCAGTCGATTTCGTGCGGGAGGGTTCTCTAGCACAGATACGCAGTATTTT.

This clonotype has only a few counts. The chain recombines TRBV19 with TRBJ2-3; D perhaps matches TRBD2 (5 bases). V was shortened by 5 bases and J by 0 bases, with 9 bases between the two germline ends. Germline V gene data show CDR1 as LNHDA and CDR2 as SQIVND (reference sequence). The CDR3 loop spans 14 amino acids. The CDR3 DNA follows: TGTGCCAGTAGTCCGACGGGGAGCACAGATACGCAGTATTTT. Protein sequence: CASSPTGSTDTQYF.

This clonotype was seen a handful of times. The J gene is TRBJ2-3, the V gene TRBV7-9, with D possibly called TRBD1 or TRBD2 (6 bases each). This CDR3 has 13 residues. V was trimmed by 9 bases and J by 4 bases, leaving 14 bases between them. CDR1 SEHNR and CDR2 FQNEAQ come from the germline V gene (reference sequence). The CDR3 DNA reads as TGTGCCAGTCTGGTGGGGGGCTCAGATACGCAGTATTTT. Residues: CASLVGGSDTQYF.

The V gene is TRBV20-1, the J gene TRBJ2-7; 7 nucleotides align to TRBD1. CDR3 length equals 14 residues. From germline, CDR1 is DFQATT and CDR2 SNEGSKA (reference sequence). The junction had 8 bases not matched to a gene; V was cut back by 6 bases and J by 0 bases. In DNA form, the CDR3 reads TGCAGTGCGCAGGGACAGCTCAGCTCCTACGAGCAGTACTTC. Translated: CSAQGQLSSYEQYF.